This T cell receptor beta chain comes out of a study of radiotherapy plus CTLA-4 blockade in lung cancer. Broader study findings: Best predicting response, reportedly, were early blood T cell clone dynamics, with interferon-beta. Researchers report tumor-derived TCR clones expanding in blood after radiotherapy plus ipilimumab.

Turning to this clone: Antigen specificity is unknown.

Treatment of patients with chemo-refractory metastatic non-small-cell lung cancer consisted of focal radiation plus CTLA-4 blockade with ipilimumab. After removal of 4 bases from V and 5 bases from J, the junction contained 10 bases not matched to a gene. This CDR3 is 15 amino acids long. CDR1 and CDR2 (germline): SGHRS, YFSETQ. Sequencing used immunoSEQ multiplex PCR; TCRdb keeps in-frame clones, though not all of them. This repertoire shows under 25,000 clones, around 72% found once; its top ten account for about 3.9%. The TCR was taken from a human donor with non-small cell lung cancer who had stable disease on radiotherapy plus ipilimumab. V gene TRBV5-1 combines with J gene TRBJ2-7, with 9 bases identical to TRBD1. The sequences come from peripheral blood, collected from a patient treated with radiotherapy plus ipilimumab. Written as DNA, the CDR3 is TGCGCCAGCAGCCCAACCGGGACAGGGTTCAACGAGCAGTACTTC. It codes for CASSPTGTGFNEQYF.